Shown below are 16 T cell receptor beta chains from a single sample sequenced in a study of blood T cell repertoires in COVID-19. Clones were sequenced by immunoSEQ multiplex PCR, and TCRdb holds only the in-frame ones, with some missing. The repertoire has about 200,000 clones, 80% to 90% of them found once; the top ten carry roughly 11%. The sequencing input was peripheral blood. The receptors were sampled from a human donor with active or convalescent COVID-19. The donor label of this sample is uncertain.

The chain joins TRBV3-1 (or the pseudogene TRBV3-2) to TRBJ2-3, with 12 bases fitting TRBD2. In germline, CDR1 is LGHDT, CDR2 YNNKEL (reference sequence). The J segment lost 8 bases and the V segment lost 6 bases, leaving 6 bases of the junction unmatched. The CDR3 totals 14 residues. The CDR3 sequence is CASSSPGLAGTQYF. The CDR3 nucleotides are TGTGCCAGCAGTTCCCCGGGACTAGCGGGTACGCAGTATTTT.

J is TRBJ1-1 and V is TRBV27; 7 nucleotides align to TRBD1. Germline assignment: CDR1 MNHEY and CDR2 SMNVEV (reference sequence). This CDR3 is 14 amino acids long. J gave up 5 bases and V 3 bases, and 6 bases lay outside the gene matches. CDR3 residues: CASSFSTGRTEAFF. CDR3 DNA: TGTGCCAGCAGTTTCTCGACAGGGAGGACTGAAGCTTTCTTT.

This clone was observed at least ten times. This chain's CDR3 is CASWSGQGTDTQYF. As DNA, the CDR3 is TGTGCCAGCTGGAGCGGACAGGGGACAGATACGCAGTATTTT. The chain joins TRBV19 to TRBJ2-3; the match to TRBD1 covers 9 bases. The CDR3 spans 14 residues. Trimming removed 9 bases from V and 3 bases from J; junction bases left unmatched: 7. CDR1 LNHDA and CDR2 SQIVND come from the germline V gene (reference sequence).

V usage is TRBV29-1 and J usage is TRBJ2-1; 9 nucleotides agree with TRBD2. There are 14 residues in the CDR3. Trimming at V came to 7 bases and at J to 6 bases, leaving 10 bases not matched to a gene. Looked up from germline, CDR1 is SQVTM and CDR2 is ANQGSEA. The CDR3: CSARGGGGANEQFF. The DNA for the CDR3 is TGCAGCGCGCGTGGTGGCGGGGGGGCCAATGAGCAGTTCTTC.

This chain connects TRBV10-2 to TRBJ2-1; perhaps TRBD1 as D (7 bases). The CDR3 is made up of 16 amino acids. CDR1 is WSHSY, CDR2 SAAADI, per germline. The germline V and J ends were trimmed by 6 bases and 3 bases, with 18 bases remaining between them. The chain's CDR3 is CASSRRQGLIYNEQFF. The CDR3 DNA follows: TGCGCCAGCAGCCGACGACAGGGACTTATCTACAATGAGCAGTTCTTC.

The V and J genes are TRBV4-1 and TRBJ2-1; D gene uncertain. The CDR3 loop spans 13 amino acids. Germline lookup yields CDR1 MGHRA and CDR2 YSYEKL. The ends were cut back, 2 bases at V and 9 bases at J, with 11 bases in the middle. CDR3 protein: CASSQPDTFEQFF. CDR3 coding DNA: TGCGCCAGCAGCCAACCCGATACATTTGAGCAGTTCTTC.

V and J are TRBV19 and TRBJ2-7; 11 nucleotides align to TRBD2. Germline values: CDR1 LNHDA, CDR2 SQIVND (reference sequence). The trim removed 10 bases at V and 0 bases at J, leaving 2 bases unmatched. The CDR3 extends over 13 amino acids. CDR3: CATTSGSSYEQYF. DNA of the CDR3: TGTGCCACTACTAGCGGGAGCTCCTACGAGCAGTACTTC.

The CDR3 coding sequence is TGTGCCAGCAGTGATTTGAGGGGAGGCACCGGGGAGCTGTTTTTT. It yields the protein CASSDLRGGTGELFF. The gene calls are TRBV2 and TRBJ2-2; perhaps TRBD2 as D (6 bases). Germline V lookup: CDR1 SNHLY, CDR2 FYNNEI. V was pared by 3 bases and J by 4 bases, with 12 bases between. The CDR3 totals 15 residues.

The V call is TRBV10-3, the J call TRBJ2-7, with D perhaps TRBD1 (5 bases). The CDR3 length is 12 residues. Germline CDR1 reads ENHRY; CDR2 reads SYGVKD. The V end lost 6 bases, the J end lost 4 bases, and 10 bases lay between the germline ends. The CDR3 DNA reads as TGTGCCATCAGGAGTCAGGGTTACGAGCAGTACTTC. Translated, it gives CAIRSQGYEQYF.

The chain employs TRBV4-2 and TRBJ1-4; no firm D call. The germline gives CDR1 LGHNA, CDR2 YNFKEQ. The CDR3 consists of 12 residues. V lost 4 bases to trimming and J lost 8 bases, with 8 bases between them. In nucleotides, the CDR3 is TGTGCCAGCAGCCCCGGAGGCGAAAAACTGTTTTTT. This gives the protein CASSPGGEKLFF.

This chain connects TRBV18 to TRBJ2-2; D is possibly TRBD2 (5 bases). The CDR3 sequence is 17 residues long. Trimming removed 0 bases at V and 1 base at J, with 12 bases between. CDR1 and CDR2 (germline): KGHSH, LQKENI. CDR3 sequence reads: CASSPPRASLNTGELFF. The CDR3 region has the DNA TGTGCCAGCTCACCACCGCGAGCTAGCCTGAACACCGGGGAGCTGTTTTTT.

This clone was counted between two and nine times. This rearrangement joins TRBV3-1 (or the pseudogene TRBV3-2) to TRBJ1-1; weak D call: TRBD1 (5 bases). The CDR3 consists of 13 residues. CDR1 and CDR2 from the germline V gene are LGHDT and YNNKEL (reference sequence). V lost 1 base and J 7 bases, leaving 10 bases between the germline ends. CDR3 nucleotide sequence: TGTGCCAGCAGCCAAGCCGGACACCTTGAAGCTTTCTTT. Translating gives CASSQAGHLEAFF.

The gene calls are TRBV27 and TRBJ2-7, with D maybe TRBD1 (5 bases). V was cut by 9 bases and J by 0 bases, with 21 bases left in between. The CDR3 extends over 16 amino acids. CDR1 and CDR2 (germline): MNHEY, SMNVEV (reference sequence). This CDR3 reads CARLLLYDRNSYEQYF. In nucleotides, the CDR3 is TGTGCCAGATTGCTGCTCTACGACAGAAACTCCTACGAGCAGTACTTC.

This chain uses TRBV11-2 with TRBJ2-5, with a tentative D call TRBD2 (5 bases). Germline V gene data show CDR1 as SGHAT and CDR2 as FQNNGV. With 4 bases removed from V and 5 bases from J, the gap between germline ends came to 17 bases. This CDR3 is built from 15 residues. CDR3 residues: CASSSRGIIRETQYF. CDR3 nucleotide sequence: TGTGCCAGCAGCTCCCGGGGAATAATTAGGGAGACCCAGTACTTC. The variable domain in full, with the rest retrieved from reference TRBV11-2 and TRBJ2-5, is EAGVAQSPRYKIIEKRQSVAFWCNPISGHATLYWYQQILGQGPKLLIQFQNNGVVDDSQLPKDRFSAERLKGVDSTLKIQPAKLEDSAVYLCASSSRGIIRETQYFGPGTRLLVL.

This chain joins TRBV7-2 and TRBJ2-1, with TRBD1 matching over 8 bases. The V and J ends lost 3 bases and 8 bases, in that order; junction bases with no gene match: 6. The CDR3 runs 14 residues. CDR1 SGHTA and CDR2 FQGNSA come from the germline V gene. The CDR3 region is CASSFGQGSDEQFF. In nucleotides, the CDR3 is TGTGCCAGCAGCTTCGGACAGGGTAGCGATGAGCAGTTCTTC.

The J gene is TRBJ1-1, the V gene TRBV7-2, with TRBD1 matching over 7 bases. The CDR3 consists of 14 residues. Germline V gene data show CDR1 as SGHTA and CDR2 as FQGNSA. Losses at the gene ends were 4 bases for V and 1 base for J; bases not matched to a gene: 3. The CDR3 bases are TGTGCCAGCAGCTGGGGGACAGCGAACACTGAAGCTTTCTTT. This translates into CASSWGTANTEAFF.